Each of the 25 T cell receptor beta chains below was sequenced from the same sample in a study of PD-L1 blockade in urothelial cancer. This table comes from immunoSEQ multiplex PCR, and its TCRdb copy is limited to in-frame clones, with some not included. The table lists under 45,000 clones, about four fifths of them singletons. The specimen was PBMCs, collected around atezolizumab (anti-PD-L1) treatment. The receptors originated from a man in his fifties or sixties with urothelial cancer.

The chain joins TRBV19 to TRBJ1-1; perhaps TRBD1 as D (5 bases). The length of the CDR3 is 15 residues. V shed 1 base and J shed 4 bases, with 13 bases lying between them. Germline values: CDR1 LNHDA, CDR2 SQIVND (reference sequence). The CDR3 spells CASSIGGGFGTEAFF. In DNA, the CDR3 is TGTGCCAGTAGTATAGGGGGGGGGTTTGGCACTGAAGCTTTCTTT.

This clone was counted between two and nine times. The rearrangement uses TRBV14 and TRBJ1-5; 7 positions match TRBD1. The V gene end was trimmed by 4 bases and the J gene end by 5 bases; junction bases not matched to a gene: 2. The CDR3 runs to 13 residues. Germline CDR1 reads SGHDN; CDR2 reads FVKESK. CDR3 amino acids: CASSRQGYQPQHF. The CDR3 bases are TGTGCCAGCAGCCGACAGGGTTATCAGCCCCAGCATTTT.

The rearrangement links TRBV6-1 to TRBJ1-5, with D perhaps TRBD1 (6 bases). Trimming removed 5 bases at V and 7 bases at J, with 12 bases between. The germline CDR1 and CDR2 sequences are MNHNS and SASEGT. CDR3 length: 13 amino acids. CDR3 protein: CASSMTGRQPQHF. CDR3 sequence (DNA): TGTGCCAGCAGTATGACAGGTCGACAGCCCCAGCATTTT.

CDR3 in amino acids: CASREGGGTDTQYF. The DNA of the CDR3 is TGTGCCAGCAGGGAGGGGGGGGGAACAGATACGCAGTATTTT. The chain joins TRBV28 to TRBJ2-3, with a possible D match to TRBD2 (7 bases). V lost 6 bases and J 3 bases, leaving 13 bases between the germline ends. Germline values: CDR1 MDHEN, CDR2 SYDVKM. This CDR3 spans 14 amino acids.

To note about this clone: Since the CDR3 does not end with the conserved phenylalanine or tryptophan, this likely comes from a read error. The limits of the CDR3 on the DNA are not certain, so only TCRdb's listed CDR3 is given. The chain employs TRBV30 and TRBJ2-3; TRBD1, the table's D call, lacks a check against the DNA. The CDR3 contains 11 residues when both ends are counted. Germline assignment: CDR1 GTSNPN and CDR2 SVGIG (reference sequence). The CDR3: CAWSVSGTAIV.

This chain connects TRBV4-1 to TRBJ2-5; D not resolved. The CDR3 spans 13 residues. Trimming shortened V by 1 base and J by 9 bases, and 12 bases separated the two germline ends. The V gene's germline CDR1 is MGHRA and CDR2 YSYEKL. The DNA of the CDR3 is TGCGCCAGCAGCCAAGTGGCGGCCTCGGCCCAGTACTTC. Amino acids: CASSQVAASAQYF.

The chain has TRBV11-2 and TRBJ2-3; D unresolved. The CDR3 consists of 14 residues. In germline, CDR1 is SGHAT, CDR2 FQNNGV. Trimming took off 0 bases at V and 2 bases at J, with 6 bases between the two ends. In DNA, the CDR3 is TGTGCCAGCAGCTTAGATCTCCTCACAGATACGCAGTATTTT. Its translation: CASSLDLLTDTQYF.

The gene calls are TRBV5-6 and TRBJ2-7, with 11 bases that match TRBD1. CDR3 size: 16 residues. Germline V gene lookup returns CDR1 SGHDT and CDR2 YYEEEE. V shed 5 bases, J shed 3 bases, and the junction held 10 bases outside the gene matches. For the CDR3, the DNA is TGTGCCAGCAGATTTACCGGGACAGGGGGGTTCTACGAGCAGTACTTC. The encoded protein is CASRFTGTGGFYEQYF. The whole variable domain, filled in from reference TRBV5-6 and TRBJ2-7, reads DAGVTQSPTHLIKTRGQQVTLRCSPKSGHDTVSWYQQALGQGPQFIFQYYEEEERQRGNFPDRFSGHQFPNYSSELNVNALLLGDSALYLCASRFTGTGGFYEQYFGPGTRLTVT.

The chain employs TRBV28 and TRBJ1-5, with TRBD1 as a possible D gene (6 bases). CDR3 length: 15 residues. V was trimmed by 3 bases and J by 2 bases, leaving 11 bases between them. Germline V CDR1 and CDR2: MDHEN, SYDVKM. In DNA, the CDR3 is TGTGCCAGCAGTTTGACAGGAGAGGGCAATCAGCCCCAGCATTTT. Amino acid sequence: CASSLTGEGNQPQHF.

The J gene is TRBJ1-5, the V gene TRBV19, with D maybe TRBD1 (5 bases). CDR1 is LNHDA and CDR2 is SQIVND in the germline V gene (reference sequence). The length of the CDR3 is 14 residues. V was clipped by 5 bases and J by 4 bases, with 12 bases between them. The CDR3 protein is CASSPGLRNQPQHF. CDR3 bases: TGTGCCAGTAGTCCAGGGCTACGGAATCAGCCCCAGCATTTT.

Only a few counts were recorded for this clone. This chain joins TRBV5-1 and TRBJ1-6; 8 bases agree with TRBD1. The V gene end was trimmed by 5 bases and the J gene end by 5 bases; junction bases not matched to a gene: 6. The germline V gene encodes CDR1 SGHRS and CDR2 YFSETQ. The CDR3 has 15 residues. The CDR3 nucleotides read TGCGCCAGCAGTCGGACAGGGACAGATAATTCACCCCTCCACTTT. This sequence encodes CASSRTGTDNSPLHF.

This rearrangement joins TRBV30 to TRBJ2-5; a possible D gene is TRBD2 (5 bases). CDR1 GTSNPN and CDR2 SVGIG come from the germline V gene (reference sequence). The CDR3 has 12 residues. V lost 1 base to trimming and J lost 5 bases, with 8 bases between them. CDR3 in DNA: TGTGCCTGGAGTGATGAGGGCGAGACCCAGTACTTC. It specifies CAWSDEGETQYF. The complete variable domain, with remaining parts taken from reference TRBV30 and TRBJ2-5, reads SQTIHQWPATLVQPVGSPLSLECTVEGTSNPNLYWYRQAAGRGLQLLFYSVGIGQISSEVPQNLSASRPQDRQFILSSKKLLLSDSGFYLCAWSDEGETQYFGPGTRLLVL.

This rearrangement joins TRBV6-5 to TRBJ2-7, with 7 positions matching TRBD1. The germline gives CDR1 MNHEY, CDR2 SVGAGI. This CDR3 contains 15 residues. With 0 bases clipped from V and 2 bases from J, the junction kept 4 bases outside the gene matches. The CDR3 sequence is CASSYSQGQPYEQYF. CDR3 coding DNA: TGTGCCAGCAGTTACTCGCAGGGACAGCCCTACGAGCAGTACTTC.

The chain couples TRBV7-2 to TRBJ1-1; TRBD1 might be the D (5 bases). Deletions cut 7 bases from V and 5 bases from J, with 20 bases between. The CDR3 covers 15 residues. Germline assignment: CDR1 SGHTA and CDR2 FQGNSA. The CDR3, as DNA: TGTGCCAGCACGAAACCGTGGGGCCGGGTAACTGAAGCTTTCTTT. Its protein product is CASTKPWGRVTEAFF.

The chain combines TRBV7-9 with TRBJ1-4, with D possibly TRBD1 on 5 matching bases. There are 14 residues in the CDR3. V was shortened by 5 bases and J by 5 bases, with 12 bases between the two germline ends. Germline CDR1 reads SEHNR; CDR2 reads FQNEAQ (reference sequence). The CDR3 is CASSPFGGNEKLFF. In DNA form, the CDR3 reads TGTGCCAGCAGCCCCTTCGGGGGGAATGAAAAACTGTTTTTT.

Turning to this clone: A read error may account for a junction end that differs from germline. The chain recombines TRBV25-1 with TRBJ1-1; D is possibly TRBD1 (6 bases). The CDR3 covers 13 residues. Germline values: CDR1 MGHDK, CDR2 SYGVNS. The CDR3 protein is CASTPLDGTSPRF. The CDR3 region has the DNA TGTGCCAGCACCCCGCTCGACGGGACAAGTCCGCGTTTT.

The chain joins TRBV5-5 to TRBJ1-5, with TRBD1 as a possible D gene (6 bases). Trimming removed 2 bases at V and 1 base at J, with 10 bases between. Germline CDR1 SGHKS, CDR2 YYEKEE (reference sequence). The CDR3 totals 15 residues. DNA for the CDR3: TGTGCCAGCAGCTTAACAGGGTCGAGCAATCAGCCCCAGCATTTT. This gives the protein CASSLTGSSNQPQHF.

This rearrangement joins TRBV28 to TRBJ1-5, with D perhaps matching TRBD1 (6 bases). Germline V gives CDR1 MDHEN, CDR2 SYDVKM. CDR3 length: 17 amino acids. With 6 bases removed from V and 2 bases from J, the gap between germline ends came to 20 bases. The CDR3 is CASSLRGGAYGNQPQHF. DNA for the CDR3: TGTGCCAGCAGCCTAAGGGGGGGGGCTTACGGCAATCAGCCCCAGCATTTT. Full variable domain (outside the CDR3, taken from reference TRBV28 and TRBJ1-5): DVKVTQSSRYLVKRTGEKVFLECVQDMDHENMFWYRQDPGLGLRLIYFSYDVKMKEKGDIPEGYSVSREKKERFSLILESASTNQTSMYLCASSLRGGAYGNQPQHFGDGTRLSIL.

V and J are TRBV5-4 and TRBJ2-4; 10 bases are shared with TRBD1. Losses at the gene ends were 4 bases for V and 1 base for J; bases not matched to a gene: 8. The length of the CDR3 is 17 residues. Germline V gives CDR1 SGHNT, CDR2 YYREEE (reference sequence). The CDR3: CASSEKTGGAAKNIQYF. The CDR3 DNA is TGTGCCAGCAGCGAGAAGACAGGGGGCGCCGCCAAAAACATTCAGTACTTC.

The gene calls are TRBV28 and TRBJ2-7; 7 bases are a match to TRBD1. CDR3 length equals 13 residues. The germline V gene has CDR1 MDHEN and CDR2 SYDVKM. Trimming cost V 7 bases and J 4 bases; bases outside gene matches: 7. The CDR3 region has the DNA TGTGCCAGCAACAGGGGTCTTGAGTACGAGCAGTACTTC. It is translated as CASNRGLEYEQYF.

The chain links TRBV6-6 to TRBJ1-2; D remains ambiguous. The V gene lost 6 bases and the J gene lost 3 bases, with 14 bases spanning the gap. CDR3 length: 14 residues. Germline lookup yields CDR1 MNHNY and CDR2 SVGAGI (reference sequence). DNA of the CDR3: TGTGCCAGCAGCCCACGGGGTGGGGACTATGGCTACACCTTC. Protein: CASSPRGGDYGYTF.

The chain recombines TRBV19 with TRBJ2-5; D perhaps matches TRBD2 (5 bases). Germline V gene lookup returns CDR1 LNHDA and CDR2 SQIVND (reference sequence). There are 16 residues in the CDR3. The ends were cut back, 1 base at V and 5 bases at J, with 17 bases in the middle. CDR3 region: CASSIARPGSGETQYF. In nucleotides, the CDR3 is TGTGCCAGTAGTATAGCCCGTCCGGGCTCGGGGGAGACCCAGTACTTC.

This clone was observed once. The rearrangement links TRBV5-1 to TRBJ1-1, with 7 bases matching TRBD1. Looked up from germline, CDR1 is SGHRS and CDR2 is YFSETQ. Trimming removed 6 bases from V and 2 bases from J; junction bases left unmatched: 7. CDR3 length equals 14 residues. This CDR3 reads CASTLRDSNTEAFF. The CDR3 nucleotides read TGCGCCAGCACCCTGAGGGACAGTAACACTGAAGCTTTCTTT.

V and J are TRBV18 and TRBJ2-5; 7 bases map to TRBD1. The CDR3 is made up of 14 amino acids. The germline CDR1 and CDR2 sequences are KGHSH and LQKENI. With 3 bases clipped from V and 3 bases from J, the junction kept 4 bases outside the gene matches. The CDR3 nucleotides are TGTGCCAGCTCACCGGCCGGGACAGAAGAGACCCAGTACTTC. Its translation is CASSPAGTEETQYF.

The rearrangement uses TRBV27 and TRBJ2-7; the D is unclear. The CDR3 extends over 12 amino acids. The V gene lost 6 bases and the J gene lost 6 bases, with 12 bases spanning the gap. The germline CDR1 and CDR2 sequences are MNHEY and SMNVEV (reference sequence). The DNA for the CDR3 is TGTGCCAGCAGCACTTTCGGTGGCGAGCAGTACTTC. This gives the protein CASSTFGGEQYF.